Listed below are T cell receptor beta chains from one sample, sequenced in a study of blood T cells in healthy people across ages. TCRdb reanalysed the 5' RACE reads using MiXCR and keeps one entry per CDR3 protein. Found here are roughly 730,000 distinct CDR3 sequences, around three fifths of them singletons; the top ten hold about 26%. Sequences were obtained from blood. All receptors come from a man aged 35 to 55 in good health. CDR3s include the opening cysteine and the closing phenylalanine or tryptophan. D genes are given only for firm matches. Only part of the rows carry a size: once, few, many, or a class if the clone is expanded.

.	TRBV12-3/TRBV12-4	TRBJ2-1	.	14	TGTGCCAGCAGTTCTAAAGGGGCGATAGAGACCCAGTTCTTC	CASSSKGAIETQFF
.	TRBV20-1	TRBJ2-1	TRBD2	15	TGCAGTGCTCCACCTAGCGGGAGGGCCGAGAATGAGCAGTTCTTC	CSAPPSGRAENEQFF
.	TRBV6-4	TRBJ2-2	TRBD2	14	TGTGCCAGCAGTCGGACTAGCAGGTCCGGGGAGCTGTTTTTT	CASSRTSRSGELFF
.	TRBV27	TRBJ1-5	TRBD1	16	TGTGCCAGCAGTCCCCTACTCGACAGGGGGAATCAGCCCCAGCATTTT	CASSPLLDRGNQPQHF
.	TRBV28	TRBJ1-1	.	15	TGTGCCAGCAGTTCGGTTCAGGGGCGAGGCACTGAAGCTTTCTTT	CASSSVQGRGTEAFF
.	TRBV5-1	TRBJ2-5	.	14	TGCGCCAGCAGCTTGCGACAGAACTACAATGAGCAGTACTTC	CASSLRQNYNEQYF
few	TRBV12-3/TRBV12-4	TRBJ1-1	TRBD1	16	TGTGCCAGCAGTTCTATACCGGGACAGGGTGAGACTGAAGCTTTCTTT	CASSSIPGQGETEAFF
few	TRBV20-1	TRBJ2-3	.	14	TGCAGTGCTATTAACAGGACACAATTGGATACGCAGTATTTT	CSAINRTQLDTQYF
.	TRBV20-1	TRBJ2-1	TRBD2	16	TGCAGTGCTAGAGATGATACCCTAGCGGCCTTCAATGAGCAGTTCTTC	CSARDDTLAAFNEQFF
.	TRBV12-3/TRBV12-4	TRBJ2-1	.	16	TGTGCCAGCACATCCGGAAATACAGGGCCTAACAATGAGCAGTTCTTC	CASTSGNTGPNNEQFF
few	TRBV7-9	TRBJ2-3	.	15	TGTGCCAGCAGCTTACGGGCCTTCACCACAGATACGCAGTATTTT	CASSLRAFTTDTQYF
few	TRBV7-9	TRBJ1-1	.	13	TGTGCCAGCAGCCTTACGCCCGGACGGAGGGCTTTCTTT	CASSLTPGRRAFF
.	TRBV15	TRBJ2-7	.	15	TGTGCCACCAGCAGAGATCGGGGTAGCGGCTACGAGCAGTACTTC	CATSRDRGSGYEQYF
.	TRBV29-1	TRBJ2-5	.	11	TGCAGCGTTGGGCCGATAGAGACCCAGTACTTC	CSVGPIETQYF
.	TRBV15	TRBJ1-2	.	16	TGTGCCACCAGCAGAGTACAAGGGCGCCTCTACTATGGCTACACCTTC	CATSRVQGRLYYGYTF
once	TRBV20-1	TRBJ2-7	.	12	TGCAGTGTCCCCCGGGGGCCCTACGAGCAGTACTTC	CSVPRGPYEQYF
few	TRBV27	TRBJ1-6	TRBD1	13	TGTGCCAGCAGTGTCGGACAGGGGTCTCCCCTCCACTTT	CASSVGQGSPLHF
.	TRBV28	TRBJ2-4	TRBD2	14	TGTGCCAGCAGTTTTGAGACAGCGGGGGGCATTCAGTACTTC	CASSFETAGGIQYF
.	TRBV7-9	TRBJ2-1	TRBD2	17	TGTGCCAGCAGCTTTTTTGGAGCGGGAGATTTATCGGATGAGCAGTTCTTC	CASSFFGAGDLSDEQFF
.	TRBV6-5	TRBJ1-2	.	16	TGTGCCAGCAGTCCCCGGTATTTGGTGGGCCGGGAGGACTACACCTTC	CASSPRYLVGREDYTF
.	TRBV7-2	TRBJ2-7	TRBD1	14	TGTGCCAGCAGCCCTCTAGGTTGGGACAGCAGTCAGTACTTC	CASSPLGWDSSQYF
.	TRBV7-2	TRBJ1-6	.	16	TGTGCCAGCAGCTTAGATCAGAGCTCCTATAATTCACCCCTCCACTTT	CASSLDQSSYNSPLHF
once	TRBV20-1	TRBJ2-1	TRBD2	17	TGCAGTGCTAGACCAGCGGGGGGCTCTAGCTCCTACAATGAGCAGTTCTTC	CSARPAGGSSSYNEQFF
.	TRBV11-1	TRBJ2-4	.	14	TGTGCCAGCAGCTTTGGCGGGACAGTGGGTGAGCAGTACTTC	CASSFGGTVGEQYF
.	TRBV7-2	TRBJ2-6	.	15	TGTGCCAGCAGCGGAGGACGAGACGGGGCCAACGTCCTGACTTTC	CASSGGRDGANVLTF
.	TRBV12-3/TRBV12-4	TRBJ2-5	TRBD2	15	TGTGCCAGCAGTTTAGCTAGCGGGAGTATGGAGACCCAGTACTTC	CASSLASGSMETQYF
.	TRBV4-3	TRBJ2-1	TRBD2	18	TGCGCTAGCAGCCAAGAACCCCGGACTAGCGGGGGATCCAATGAGCAGTTCTTC	CASSQEPRTSGGSNEQFF
.	TRBV6-1	TRBJ2-3	.	14	TGTGCCAGCAGTGAACTTCAGGGTAGCGATACGCAGTATTTT	CASSELQGSDTQYF
once	TRBV19	TRBJ2-6	TRBD2	16	TGTGCCGCTCTCCGGGGGGGACCCTCTGGGGCCAACGTCCTGACTTTC	CAALRGGPSGANVLTF
.	TRBV20-1	TRBJ2-3	.	12	TGCAGTGCCCGGGACGGGCAAGATACGCAGTATTTT	CSARDGQDTQYF
once	TRBV20-1	TRBJ2-3	.	15	TGCAGTGCTGACATGCGGGGTAGAAGCACAGATACGCAGTATTTT	CSADMRGRSTDTQYF
.	TRBV5-1	TRBJ2-6	.	17	TGCGCCAGCAGCTTCCTCGGGGGCCGCTCTGGGGCCAACGTCCTGACTTTC	CASSFLGGRSGANVLTF
few	TRBV29-1	TRBJ2-5	.	14	TGCAGCGTTGAAACCAGGGGTCCCCAGGAGACCCAGTACTTC	CSVETRGPQETQYF
.	TRBV6-5	TRBJ2-7	.	15	TGTGCCAGCAGTTACTCGACAAGATTCGGAAGCGAGCAGTACTTC	CASSYSTRFGSEQYF
.	TRBV28	TRBJ1-1	.	12	TGTGCCAGCAGTCCAGGCGTACCTGAAGCTTTCTTT	CASSPGVPEAFF
.	TRBV29-1	TRBJ1-2	.	9	TGCAGCGTTGAGCCGGGCTACACCTTC	CSVEPGYTF
.	TRBV3-1	TRBJ2-3	.	13	TGTGCCAGCAGCCCGTCTCGAAGGGATACGCAGTATTTT	CASSPSRRDTQYF
.	TRBV29-1	TRBJ2-7	.	14	TGCAGCGTTGGTAAAGGGCCATACTCCTACGAGCAGTACTTC	CSVGKGPYSYEQYF
few	TRBV20-1	TRBJ2-3	.	14	TGCAGTGCTAGAGATCAGTTCAGCACAGATACGCAGTATTTT	CSARDQFSTDTQYF
.	TRBV11-2	TRBJ2-5	TRBD1	17	TGTGCCAGCAGCTTATTCCGGACAGGGTTAGGGGGCAATGAGCAGTACTTC	CASSLFRTGLGGNEQYF
few	TRBV29-1	TRBJ2-1	.	14	TGCAGCGTTTTCGACTCCACTAGGTATAATGAGCAGTTCTTC	CSVFDSTRYNEQFF
.	TRBV10-2	TRBJ1-1	.	13	TGCGCCAGCAGTGACAGTCCGAACACTGAAGCTTTCTTT	CASSDSPNTEAFF
few	TRBV20-1	TRBJ2-1	.	15	TGCAGTGCGCAACTAAGCCTAGGGGCAGGCAATGAGCAGTTCTTC	CSAQLSLGAGNEQFF
.	TRBV4-2	TRBJ2-1	TRBD2	16	TGTGCCAGCAGCCCATCACTAGCGGGAGCCTACAATGAGCAGTTCTTC	CASSPSLAGAYNEQFF
many	TRBV28	TRBJ2-7	.	13	TGTGCCAGCAGTTTGGTTAGGGGGTCCGAGCAGTACTTC	CASSLVRGSEQYF
.	TRBV7-2	TRBJ2-5	TRBD1	16	TGTGCCAGCAGCTCAGATACACGGACAGGCCAAGAGACCCAGTACTTC	CASSSDTRTGQETQYF
.	TRBV28	TRBJ2-7	.	15	TGTGCCAGCAGTTTGTTTGAGCGGAAGGAGTCCGAGCAGTACTTC	CASSLFERKESEQYF
.	TRBV6-5	TRBJ1-1	.	14	TGTGCCAGCAGTTACTCGATCCGATACACTGAAGCTTTCTTT	CASSYSIRYTEAFF
few	TRBV6-4	TRBJ2-3	.	14	TGTGCCAGCAGTTCTGGGGACGGGTCAGATACGCAGTATTTT	CASSSGDGSDTQYF
few	TRBV6-5	TRBJ2-3	TRBD2	14	TGTGCCAGCGGCAACGGGGGGTACACAGATACGCAGTATTTT	CASGNGGYTDTQYF
.	TRBV5-1	TRBJ2-3	TRBD2	20	TGCGCCAGCAGCTTGGCCCGAGGCCTAGCGGGGGGGCCATCCACAGATACGCAGTATTTT	CASSLARGLAGGPSTDTQYF
.	TRBV6-5	TRBJ2-5	.	15	TGTGCCAGCAGTTACTCCGATGGGCCCCTCCGGCCCCAGTACTTC	CASSYSDGPLRPQYF
.	TRBV9	TRBJ2-5	TRBD1	16	TGTGCCAGCAGCCCAAGCTGGGGAGACAGGGGAGAGACCCAGTACTTC	CASSPSWGDRGETQYF
few	TRBV10-3	TRBJ2-7	.	12	TGTGCCATCAGTGAGGATAGCTACGAGCAGTACTTC	CAISEDSYEQYF
.	TRBV27	TRBJ2-1	.	13	TGTGCCAGCAGTTTATCTGGGAACTATGAGCAGTTCTTC	CASSLSGNYEQFF
.	TRBV7-2	TRBJ2-3	.	14	TGTGCCAGCAGCTTACCGGGCGGCTCAGATAAGCAGTATTTT	CASSLPGGSDKQYF
.	TRBV28	TRBJ2-1	.	16	TGTGCCAGCAGTTCCCCCCTAAGAGGTTCCTACAATGAGCAGTTCTTC	CASSSPLRGSYNEQFF
.	TRBV6-5	TRBJ2-7	TRBD1	15	TGTGCCAGCAGTGGCGGCAGGGGGTCCTCCTACGAGCAGTACTTC	CASSGGRGSSYEQYF
.	TRBV6-2/TRBV6-3	TRBJ1-1	.	14	TGTGCCAGCAGTTACCTCAGGGTGAACACTGAAGCTTTCTTT	CASSYLRVNTEAFF